Listed below are T cell receptor beta chains from one sample, sequenced in a study of vaccination effects on CD4 cells after COVID-19. Clones were read by immunoSEQ multiplex PCR, and TCRdb kept only the in-frame ones, dropping some. The sample records approximately 40,000 clones, about two thirds being singletons. Their recognized antigens are unknown. The source material was CD4+ T cells from PBMCs cultured with SARS-CoV-2 spike peptides, sampled before COVID-19 vaccination. Receptors originate from a human donor who received a COVID-19 vaccine. The CDR3 runs from the conserved cysteine through the conserved F or W. The D gene is left open where the match is weak. Clone size is given for some rows only: seen once, a few or many times, or a class if the clone is expanded.

v_gene: TRBV28; j_gene: TRBJ1-3; abundance: .; d_gene: .; CDR3nt: TGTGCCAGCAGCAGGTCCACAGGGCAATACACCATATATTTT; CDR3aa: CASSRSTGQYTIYF
v_gene: TRBV4-1; j_gene: TRBJ2-5; abundance: .; d_gene: TRBD2; CDR3nt: TGCGCCAGCAGCCAAGACCCTAGCGGGGTCGAGACCCAGTACTTC; CDR3aa: CASSQDPSGVETQYF
v_gene: TRBV29-1; j_gene: TRBJ1-2; abundance: few; d_gene: .; CDR3nt: TGCAGCGTTGAAGAGTATGGGGGGGCGGATGGCTACACCTTC; CDR3aa: CSVEEYGGADGYTF
v_gene: TRBV19; j_gene: TRBJ1-1; abundance: .; d_gene: .; CDR3nt: TGTGCCACCAGGACTTGGGGTGTGAACACTGAAGCTTTCTTT; CDR3aa: CATRTWGVNTEAFF
v_gene: TRBV2; j_gene: TRBJ2-5; abundance: .; d_gene: TRBD2; CDR3nt: TGTGCCACCGGGGGAGGGGACTTTTTCCAAGAGACCCAGTACTTC; CDR3aa: CATGGGDFFQETQYF
v_gene: TRBV11-2; j_gene: TRBJ1-2; abundance: .; d_gene: .; CDR3nt: TGTGCCAGCAGCCCTGTACGAGGCAGTACAGAGGGCTACACCTTC; CDR3aa: CASSPVRGSTEGYTF
v_gene: TRBV6-6; j_gene: TRBJ1-6; abundance: .; d_gene: .; CDR3nt: TGTGCCAGCCGGTACTCCTATAATTCACCCCTCCACTTT; CDR3aa: CASRYSYNSPLHF
v_gene: TRBV19; j_gene: TRBJ1-6; abundance: .; d_gene: .; CDR3nt: TGTGCCAGTAGTAAAGCGCCGACCTTACCCCTCCACTTT; CDR3aa: CASSKAPTLPLHF
v_gene: TRBV19; j_gene: TRBJ1-1; abundance: .; d_gene: .; CDR3nt: TGTGCCAGTCTACCCCCTCGCGGGCTTGGAGGGGTGAACACTGAAGCTTTCTTT; CDR3aa: CASLPPRGLGGVNTEAFF
v_gene: TRBV19; j_gene: TRBJ1-2; abundance: .; d_gene: .; CDR3nt: TGTGCCAGTAGTATAGGATCTCGAGGGGCCGGCTATGGCTACACCTTC; CDR3aa: CASSIGSRGAGYGYTF
v_gene: TRBV7-2; j_gene: TRBJ2-7; abundance: .; d_gene: TRBD2; CDR3nt: TGTGCCAGCAGCCTAGGGACTAGCGGGAGGATAGCCTACGAGCAGTACTTC; CDR3aa: CASSLGTSGRIAYEQYF
v_gene: TRBV4-3; j_gene: TRBJ2-5; abundance: .; d_gene: TRBD2; CDR3nt: TGCGCCAGCAGCCCCCGAGGTAGCGGGGGGATGGTAGAGACCCAGTACTTC; CDR3aa: CASSPRGSGGMVETQYF
v_gene: TRBV5-1; j_gene: TRBJ2-1; abundance: .; d_gene: TRBD1; CDR3nt: TGCGCCAGCAGCTCGAGGGGGACAGGGGGCAATGAGCAGTTCTTC; CDR3aa: CASSSRGTGGNEQFF
v_gene: TRBV6-1; j_gene: TRBJ2-5; abundance: .; d_gene: TRBD1; CDR3nt: TGTGCCAGCAGTGAAGGAGGGGGCTTTCAAGAGACCCAGTACTTC; CDR3aa: CASSEGGGFQETQYF
v_gene: TRBV6-4; j_gene: TRBJ1-1; abundance: .; d_gene: .; CDR3nt: TGTGCCAGCCCCCCCGGGGGAATTTCGAACACTGAAGCTTTCTTT; CDR3aa: CASPPGGISNTEAFF
v_gene: TRBV27; j_gene: TRBJ1-1; abundance: few; d_gene: .; CDR3nt: TGTGCCAGCAGTTTATACGGGACAAACACTGAAGCTTTCTTT; CDR3aa: CASSLYGTNTEAFF
v_gene: TRBV4-1; j_gene: TRBJ1-6; abundance: .; d_gene: .; CDR3nt: TGCGCCAGCAGCCCCTACCTCGCCCAGGGTTTGAATTCACCCCTCCACTTT; CDR3aa: CASSPYLAQGLNSPLHF
v_gene: TRBV27; j_gene: TRBJ1-1; abundance: .; d_gene: .; CDR3nt: TGTGCCAGCAGTTACGGCAGACCGAACACTGAAGCTTTCTTT; CDR3aa: CASSYGRPNTEAFF
v_gene: TRBV5-3; j_gene: TRBJ1-2; abundance: few; d_gene: TRBD1; CDR3nt: TGTGCCAGAAGCTGGGCCAGGGGGAGTGACTATGGCTACACCTTC; CDR3aa: CARSWARGSDYGYTF
v_gene: TRBV2; j_gene: TRBJ1-2; abundance: .; d_gene: .; CDR3nt: TGTGCCAGCAGAGTAGACAGCAACCCCTCCTATGGCTACACCTTC; CDR3aa: CASRVDSNPSYGYTF
v_gene: TRBV29-1; j_gene: TRBJ1-1; abundance: .; d_gene: .; CDR3nt: TGCAGCGTTACTCCGCGGCGGGCGGCTTTAATGACTGAAGCTTTCTTT; CDR3aa: CSVTPRRAALMTEAFF
v_gene: TRBV6-5; j_gene: TRBJ2-7; abundance: .; d_gene: .; CDR3nt: TGTGCCAGCATCGACCCCTCCCAGTCCTACGAGCAGTACTTC; CDR3aa: CASIDPSQSYEQYF
v_gene: TRBV7-9; j_gene: TRBJ2-7; abundance: few; d_gene: .; CDR3nt: TGTGCCAGCAGCTTAGCAGGGCAATACGAGCAGTACTTC; CDR3aa: CASSLAGQYEQYF
v_gene: TRBV25-1; j_gene: TRBJ1-6; abundance: .; d_gene: .; CDR3nt: TGTGCCAGCAGTGAATGGGTGACAGAAAATTCACCCCTCCACTTT; CDR3aa: CASSEWVTENSPLHF
v_gene: TRBV6-5; j_gene: TRBJ2-1; abundance: .; d_gene: .; CDR3nt: TGTGCCAGCAGTTACACTCTCCTTGGACTAAACAATGAGCAGTTCTTC; CDR3aa: CASSYTLLGLNNEQFF
v_gene: TRBV28; j_gene: TRBJ1-2; abundance: once; d_gene: .; CDR3nt: TGTGCCAGCAGTCAAGGACAGAGCCGCCTGTATGGCTACACCTTC; CDR3aa: CASSQGQSRLYGYTF
v_gene: TRBV11-3; j_gene: TRBJ1-3; abundance: many; d_gene: .; CDR3nt: TGTGCCAGCAGCCGGGACAACTCTGGAAACACCATATATTTT; CDR3aa: CASSRDNSGNTIYF
v_gene: TRBV28; j_gene: TRBJ2-7; abundance: .; d_gene: TRBD1; CDR3nt: TGTGCCAGCACTATCGACAGGGTGTCCAACGAGCAGTACTTC; CDR3aa: CASTIDRVSNEQYF
v_gene: TRBV10-3; j_gene: TRBJ1-5; abundance: .; d_gene: .; CDR3nt: TGTGCCACCGGACAGTTTAGCAATCAGCCCCAGCATTTT; CDR3aa: CATGQFSNQPQHF
v_gene: TRBV9; j_gene: TRBJ2-3; abundance: .; d_gene: .; CDR3nt: TGTGCCAGCAGCGTAGGCGGGATTGTGGATACGCAGTATTTT; CDR3aa: CASSVGGIVDTQYF
v_gene: TRBV29-1; j_gene: TRBJ2-3; abundance: .; d_gene: TRBD2; CDR3nt: TGCAGCGTTGATGGCGCGGGAGGTGGCACAGATACGCAGTATTTT; CDR3aa: CSVDGAGGGTDTQYF
v_gene: TRBV4-2; j_gene: TRBJ1-1; abundance: .; d_gene: .; CDR3nt: TGTGCCAGCAGCCAAGATGGGGGGAGTCGGAACACTGAAGCTTTCTTT; CDR3aa: CASSQDGGSRNTEAFF
v_gene: TRBV6-5; j_gene: TRBJ1-5; abundance: .; d_gene: .; CDR3nt: TGTGCCAGCAGCGCAAGGGAATTCGAGCAGCCCCAGCATTTT; CDR3aa: CASSAREFEQPQHF
v_gene: TRBV5-5; j_gene: TRBJ2-6; abundance: few; d_gene: TRBD2; CDR3nt: TGTGCCAGCAGCTTGGAAACTAGCGGGCCTGGGGCCAACGTCCTGACTTTC; CDR3aa: CASSLETSGPGANVLTF
v_gene: TRBV5-5; j_gene: TRBJ2-7; abundance: .; d_gene: .; CDR3nt: TGTGCCAGCAGGGATGGACAATATCTCTCCTACGAGCAGTACTTC; CDR3aa: CASRDGQYLSYEQYF
v_gene: TRBV4-3; j_gene: TRBJ1-6; abundance: few; d_gene: .; CDR3nt: TGCGCCAGCAGCCAAGACTACTCACCCCTCCACTTT; CDR3aa: CASSQDYSPLHF
v_gene: TRBV10-3; j_gene: TRBJ2-7; abundance: .; d_gene: .; CDR3nt: TGTGCCACCCGACCGGGGATCTCCTACGAGCAGTACTTC; CDR3aa: CATRPGISYEQYF
v_gene: TRBV7-3; j_gene: TRBJ2-7; abundance: .; d_gene: .; CDR3nt: TGTGCCAGCAGCCAGCAGGGGGGGACGTACGAGCAGTACTTC; CDR3aa: CASSQQGGTYEQYF
v_gene: TRBV5-1; j_gene: TRBJ1-1; abundance: few; d_gene: .; CDR3nt: TGCGCCAGCAGCTTCGGACAGAAGGTGGGGAACACTGAAGCTTTCTTT; CDR3aa: CASSFGQKVGNTEAFF
v_gene: TRBV11-3; j_gene: TRBJ2-3; abundance: .; d_gene: TRBD2; CDR3nt: TGTGCCAGCAGCCCGGGACTACTAATAGAGGCTCCGCAGTATTTT; CDR3aa: CASSPGLLIEAPQYF
v_gene: TRBV7-9; j_gene: TRBJ2-7; abundance: few; d_gene: .; CDR3nt: TGTGCCAGCAGCTTATCTCGGAGGGGCCGAGGCTACGAGCAGTACTTC; CDR3aa: CASSLSRRGRGYEQYF
v_gene: TRBV2; j_gene: TRBJ1-2; abundance: many; d_gene: .; CDR3nt: TGTGCCAGCGGGACCCCTCCTAATGGCTACACCTTC; CDR3aa: CASGTPPNGYTF
v_gene: TRBV18; j_gene: TRBJ2-2; abundance: few; d_gene: .; CDR3nt: TGTGCCAGCTCACCAACTAGGTACACCGGGGAGCTGTTTTTT; CDR3aa: CASSPTRYTGELFF